There are a few counts of the clone carrying this T cell receptor beta chain. The CDR3 runs to 16 residues. Trimming cost V 2 bases and J 4 bases; bases outside gene matches: 7. Germline assignment: CDR1 SEHNR and CDR2 FQNEAQ (reference sequence). The data were taken from a study of identical twins. TCRdb re-called the 5' RACE reads with MiXCR, one entry per CDR3 protein. The sample contains 550,000 to 700,000 distinct CDR3 sequences, around 21% of which appear only once. This sample was also put to use in a study of T cells expressing NK-cell markers. As that study records: Most of the eight sequenced donors tested HCMV-seropositive; one tested seronegative. Among the experiments, several used an anti-gamma-delta TCR antibody to restrict sorting to alpha-beta TCR T cells. Expanded NKG2C+ T cell clones were not confirmed as HCMV-specific.

This chain uses TRBV7-9 with TRBJ2-2; 7 bases map to TRBD1. The sequenced sample was PBMCs. The TCR sequence derives from a woman between 18 and 29 years old in good health. CDR3 DNA: TGTGCCAGCAGCTTATTCGGGACAGTCCGCACCGGGGAGCTGTTTTTT. Amino acid sequence: CASSLFGTVRTGELFF.